This record concerns one TCR beta chain sequence. What it binds is unknown. The sample belongs to a study of shared clonotypes between healthy human individuals. Study details: Per-donor plates numbered three CD4 naive, three CD4 memory, two CD8 naive and one CD8 memory.

Overall study findings and caveats: Sorted-subset sequencing, rarefaction showed, was incomplete despite large depth. Against clonotypes common to all four donors, non-shared ones had lower generation probabilities.

Data came from immunoSEQ multiplex PCR; TCRdb stores just in-frame clones and leaves some out. The sample yields 2.3 million or so clones, 85% to 95% seen once. Germline V gene data show CDR1 as WSHSY and CDR2 as SAAADI. CDR3 size: 14 residues. J gave up 4 bases and V 8 bases, and 7 bases lay outside the gene matches. Among the donors, all were Caucasian adults who lived in Nashville, Tennessee. J is TRBJ2-2 and V is TRBV10-2; TRBD1 aligns across 7 bases. Sequencing used naive CD4+ T cells from PBMCs. Subset given: CD45RA+ positively selected. This receptor was taken from a man younger than 35 in good health. Some clones in this sample may be carry-over from other donors' samples. DNA of the CDR3: TGCGCCAGCGTAGGGACAGTGGGCACCGGGGAGCTGTTTTTT. Residues: CASVGTVGTGELFF.